This is a list of T cell receptor beta chains from one sample in a study of identical twins. TCRdb processed the 5' RACE reads anew with MiXCR; each CDR3 protein has one entry. This sample carries some 730,000 distinct CDR3 sequences, 15% to 20% of them seen once, and the ten largest clones take about an eighth. These sequences were also reported in another study, on T cells expressing NK-cell markers.

Sequencing used PBMCs. Source of these receptors: a young woman in good health. Each CDR3 is given with its conserved first and last residue. The order of the fields is J gene, D gene, V gene, clone size, CDR3 DNA, CDR3 protein. A D gene is named only where the DNA matches it firmly. Only part of the rows carry a size: once, few, many, or a class if the clone is expanded.

>TRBJ2-2|.|TRBV12-3/TRBV12-4|.
TGTGCCAGCAGTTTAGGGCGTAGGGCGAGCACCGGGGAGCTGTTTTTT
CASSLGRRASTGELFF
>TRBJ2-1|.|TRBV7-2|.
TGTGCCAGCAGCTTAGTGTGGAATGAGCAGTTCTTC
CASSLVWNEQFF
>TRBJ2-7|TRBD1|TRBV7-9|.
TGTGCCAGCAGCTCACCGACAGGGGTTTTGGGCGAGCAGTACTTC
CASSSPTGVLGEQYF
>TRBJ2-7|TRBD1|TRBV20-1|few
TGCAGTGCTAGGGGGACAGGGGACGAGCAGTACTTC
CSARGTGDEQYF
>TRBJ1-2|.|TRBV6-1|.
TGTGCCAGCAGTGAAGGGCAGGGAGACTATGGCTACACCTTC
CASSEGQGDYGYTF
>TRBJ2-7|TRBD1|TRBV29-1|.
TGCAGCGTTTCTTCGCCGGGACAGGGGGCCTACGAGCAGTACTTC
CSVSSPGQGAYEQYF
>TRBJ1-2|.|TRBV4-3|.
TGCGCCAGCAGCCAAGAGTCGCCTGGGGGCGCGGCGGGCGGCTACACCTTC
CASSQESPGGAAGGYTF
>TRBJ2-3|.|TRBV7-9|.
TGTGCCAGCAGCTTTCCGTCCGGAACACCCTCCACAGATACGCAGTATTTT
CASSFPSGTPSTDTQYF
>TRBJ2-2|.|TRBV12-3/TRBV12-4|once
TGTGCCAGCAGTGGTAGCGGTGGGGGGCTGAACACCGGGGAGCTGTTTTTT
CASSGSGGGLNTGELFF
>TRBJ2-2|.|TRBV12-3/TRBV12-4|many
TGTGCCAGCAGCCCGGGAGCCTACTCGAACACCGGGGAGCTGTTTTTT
CASSPGAYSNTGELFF
>TRBJ1-1|.|TRBV20-1|.
TGCAGTGCTCTCAGACGGTTCCTGAACACTGAAGCCTTCTTT
CSALRRFLNTEAFF
>TRBJ1-1|.|TRBV5-4|.
TGTGCCAGCAGCCCACAGGGACGGGCAATCACTGAAGCTTTCTTT
CASSPQGRAITEAFF
>TRBJ2-7|.|TRBV12-3/TRBV12-4|.
TGTGCCAGCAACCAAAGGGTCGGGGGGCACTACGAGCAGTACTTC
CASNQRVGGHYEQYF
>TRBJ2-2|.|TRBV6-1|.
TGTGCCAGCACCAGGACCATGAACACCGGGGAGCTGTTTTTT
CASTRTMNTGELFF
>TRBJ2-2|.|TRBV11-2|.
TGTGCCAGCAGCTTAGAGATGGCCACCGGGGAGCTGTTTTTT
CASSLEMATGELFF
>TRBJ2-3|.|TRBV20-1|few
TGCAGTGCTAGGGGTCGGGGGGCACTAGATACGCAGTATTTT
CSARGRGALDTQYF
>TRBJ2-2|.|TRBV5-6|once
TGTGCCAGCAACCGAAAACTAGAATACACCGGGGAGCTGTTTTTT
CASNRKLEYTGELFF
>TRBJ2-3|.|TRBV12-3/TRBV12-4|few
TGTGCCAGCAGTTTAGATGGCCCCTACACAGATACGCAGTATTTT
CASSLDGPYTDTQYF
>TRBJ2-7|.|TRBV6-1|few
TGTGCCAGCAGGCCTGTGGGACGGCTTACCTACGAGCAGTACTTC
CASRPVGRLTYEQYF
>TRBJ2-7|.|TRBV2|few
TGTGCCAGCAGTGATTCAGGGGTACCCTACGAGCAGTACTTC
CASSDSGVPYEQYF
>TRBJ1-2|.|TRBV12-3/TRBV12-4|few
TGTGCCAGCAGTTTCAGAGGTGGGAGAAGCTATGGCTACACCTTC
CASSFRGGRSYGYTF
>TRBJ2-1|TRBD2|TRBV29-1|few
TGCAGCGCTGTGACTAGCGGGAGTTCCAATGAGCAGTTCTTC
CSAVTSGSSNEQFF
>TRBJ2-1|.|TRBV6-1|.
TGTGCCAGCAGTGGGACCCCGGGACTTACCTTATTCTTC
CASSGTPGLTLFF
>TRBJ2-7|.|TRBV7-2|many
TGTGCCAGCAGCTTAGTCGGGGGCGGGCGGACCTACGAGCAGTACTTC
CASSLVGGGRTYEQYF
>TRBJ2-7|.|TRBV11-2|.
TGTGCCAGCAGGGTCCCATCGGCGGCCTCCTACGAGCAGTACTTC
CASRVPSAASYEQYF
>TRBJ2-7|TRBD2|TRBV7-2|.
TGTGCCAGCAGCTCCCTAGCGGGCCAGACGTACGAGCAGTACTTC
CASSSLAGQTYEQYF
>TRBJ1-1|.|TRBV5-1|many
TGCGCCAGCAGCTCCGGGGGACTGAACGCTTTCTTT
CASSSGGLNAFF
>TRBJ2-5|TRBD1|TRBV5-6|.
TGTGCCAGCAGCTTGGTACTCGCGCCGGGACAGGGAAGGGCCCAGTACTTC
CASSLVLAPGQGRAQYF
>TRBJ1-4|.|TRBV21-1|many
TGTGCCAGCAGCAAAGCAAGTCCCAGGGGCGATGAAAAACTGTTTTTT
CASSKASPRGDEKLFF
>TRBJ1-1|TRBD1|TRBV5-1|.
TGCGCCAGCGGATCGCCGGGGACAGGGCCAATGAACACTGAAGCTTTCTTT
CASGSPGTGPMNTEAFF
>TRBJ2-7|.|TRBV6-2/TRBV6-3|many
TGTGCCAGCAGTTACAACTACGAGCAGTACTTC
CASSYNYEQYF
>TRBJ2-7|.|TRBV21-1|few
TGTGCCAGCAGCAAAGAGGGGCTAGCGGGGGGATCGCGGGAGCAGTACTTC
CASSKEGLAGGSREQYF
>TRBJ2-2|TRBD2|TRBV20-1|.
TGCAGTGCTAGGAGCCAGCGGGGGGGCCCCGGGGAGCTGTTTTTT
CSARSQRGGPGELFF
>TRBJ2-2|TRBD2|TRBV9|.
TGTGCCAGCAGCGTTGTGCTAGCGGCCGGGGAGCTGTTTTTT
CASSVVLAAGELFF
>TRBJ1-6|.|TRBV20-1|.
TGCAGTGCTAGAGATTCGACTTCACCCCTCCACTTT
CSARDSTSPLHF
>TRBJ2-2|.|TRBV19|.
TGTGCCAGTAGTATTGGGACCCTCGGGAACACCGGGGAGCTGTTTTTT
CASSIGTLGNTGELFF
>TRBJ2-3|.|TRBV20-1|.
TGCAGTGCTAGTCCCTCCCTAGCACTCTCTAATACGCAGTATTTT
CSASPSLALSNTQYF
>TRBJ2-1|.|TRBV12-3/TRBV12-4|.
TGTGCCAGCAGCTCGGAGATACCGTGGAATGAGCAGTTCTTC
CASSSEIPWNEQFF
>TRBJ2-1|.|TRBV12-3/TRBV12-4|.
TGTGCCAGCAGTTTCTACGACAGGCACAATGAGCAGTTCTTC
CASSFYDRHNEQFF
>TRBJ2-5|.|TRBV7-2|.
TGTGCCAGCAGCTTAAGGAGCCGGTGGGAAGAGACCCAGTACTTC
CASSLRSRWEETQYF
>TRBJ2-5|.|TRBV7-9|.
TGTGCCAGCAGCCACCCATCGGGGCCCCAGTACTTC
CASSHPSGPQYF
>TRBJ2-1|.|TRBV20-1|.
TGCAGTGCTAGTGGTCCCAATGAGCAGTTCTTC
CSASGPNEQFF
>TRBJ1-4|.|TRBV11-3|.
TGTGCCAGCAGCTTGAGGACCGAAGAAAAACTGTTTTTT
CASSLRTEEKLFF
>TRBJ2-1|.|TRBV6-5|.
TGTGCCAGCAGTTACTCGACGCCTTACGGGCCGACCAATGAGCAGTTCTTC
CASSYSTPYGPTNEQFF
>TRBJ2-3|.|TRBV5-1|few
TGCGCCAGCAGCGTTGGGGTTGGCACAGATACGCAGTATTTT
CASSVGVGTDTQYF
>TRBJ1-1|.|TRBV20-1|.
TGCAGTGCTAGAGATCGCCATGAAGCTTTCTTT
CSARDRHEAFF
>TRBJ2-7|.|TRBV7-2|.
TGTGCCAGCAGCGCCCGGCCTTTGGGTGAGCAGTACTTC
CASSARPLGEQYF
>TRBJ2-7|.|TRBV6-5|.
TGTGCCAGCAGTTACATCGGGACGGTAACCTACGAGCAGTACTTC
CASSYIGTVTYEQYF
>TRBJ1-1|.|TRBV3-1|.
TGTGCCAGCAGCCAAGAGCCGGTCGGGGGGAACACTGAAGCTTTCTTT
CASSQEPVGGNTEAFF
>TRBJ2-7|TRBD1|TRBV6-1|few
TGTGCCAGCAGCAGACAGGGGGCGAACGAGCAGTACTTC
CASSRQGANEQYF
>TRBJ2-3|.|TRBV5-1|many
TGCGCCAGCAGGTTCGCGGGGCGTAGCACAGATACGCAGTATTTT
CASRFAGRSTDTQYF
>TRBJ1-5|.|TRBV7-8|.
TGTGCCAGCAGCTCCCCGGCGGGTATGGGCAATCAGCCCCAGCATTTT
CASSSPAGMGNQPQHF
>TRBJ2-1|TRBD1|TRBV7-9|few
TGTGCCAGCAGCACCTTGACAGGGGGCGGCGTCAATGAGCAGTTCTTC
CASSTLTGGGVNEQFF
>TRBJ1-1|.|TRBV6-5|few
TGTGCCAGCAGTTACCAGGGAGGAACCTCTGAAGCTTTCTTT
CASSYQGGTSEAFF